This T cell receptor beta chain was captured by sequencing in a study of human T cells and chemical hapten exposure. About the study: DPC at 0.01% went onto the upper back in patch tests, read at 6 days. Study-level results: Sensitization with DPC brought no change to TCRs above 1 in 1000 in frequency.

Time point of the sample: patch test 2, 6 weeks after DPC sensitization. Treatment reported: therapeutic diphenylcyclopropenone sensitization with weekly scalp DPC. TCRdb re-analysed the RACE reads in MiXCR, keeping a single row per CDR3 protein. In the table there are 65,000 to 90,000 distinct CDR3 sequences, about 6.3% of which are singletons. This clonotype was recorded many times. Its antigen is still unknown. This CDR3 spans 17 amino acids. The trim removed 4 bases at V and 5 bases at J, leaving 11 bases unmatched. The sample here was whole blood, taken in connection with sensitization to the hapten diphenylcyclopropenone (DPC). This clonotype was sampled from a woman in her twenties or thirties with alopecia areata. Some clones in this sample may be carry-over from other donors' samples. The gene calls are TRBV12-3 or TRBV12-4 and TRBJ2-1; 10 positions agree with TRBD2. CDR3 sequence: CASSSSGGATTHNEQFF. DNA of the CDR3: TGTGCCAGCAGTTCAAGCGGGGGGGCCACCACACACAATGAGCAGTTCTTC.